The present entry profiles one T cell receptor (beta chain) with its context. Ipilimumab-mediated CTLA-4 blockade plus focal radiation was given to patients having chemo-refractory metastatic non-small-cell lung cancer. Data came from immunoSEQ multiplex PCR; TCRdb stores just in-frame clones and leaves some out. The sample has about 99,000 clones; about 90% are singletons. V lost 6 bases to trimming and J lost 7 bases, with 16 bases between them. CDR3 length equals 13 residues. The germline CDR1 and CDR2 sequences are SGHVS and FNYEAQ. The data are from a study of radiotherapy plus CTLA-4 blockade in lung cancer.

The V and J genes are TRBV7-6 and TRBJ2-7; D is possibly TRBD2 (6 bases). This specimen consisted of peripheral blood, obtained from a patient treated with radiotherapy plus ipilimumab. This TCR was recovered from a human donor with non-small cell lung cancer that progressed on radiotherapy plus ipilimumab. CDR3 DNA: TGTGCCAGCAGTTCTAGGAGGAGGGAAGAGCAGTACTTC. Protein: CASSSRRREEQYF.